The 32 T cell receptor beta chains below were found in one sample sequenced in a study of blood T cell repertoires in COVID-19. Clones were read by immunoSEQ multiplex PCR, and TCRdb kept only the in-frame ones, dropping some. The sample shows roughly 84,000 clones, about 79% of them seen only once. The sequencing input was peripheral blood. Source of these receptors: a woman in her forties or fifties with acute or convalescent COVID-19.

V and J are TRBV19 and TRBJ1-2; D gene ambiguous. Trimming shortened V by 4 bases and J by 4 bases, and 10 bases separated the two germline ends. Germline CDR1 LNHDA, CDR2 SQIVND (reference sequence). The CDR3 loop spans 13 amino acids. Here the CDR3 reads CASSRASVYGYTF. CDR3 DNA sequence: TGTGCCAGTAGTAGAGCCTCCGTCTATGGCTACACCTTC.

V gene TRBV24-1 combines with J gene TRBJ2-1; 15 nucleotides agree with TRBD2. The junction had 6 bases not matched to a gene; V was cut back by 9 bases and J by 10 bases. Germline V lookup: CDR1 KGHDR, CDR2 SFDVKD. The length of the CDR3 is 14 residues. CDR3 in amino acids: CATDSGLAGGEQFF. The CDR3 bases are TGTGCCACCGACTCGGGACTAGCGGGGGGCGAGCAGTTCTTC.

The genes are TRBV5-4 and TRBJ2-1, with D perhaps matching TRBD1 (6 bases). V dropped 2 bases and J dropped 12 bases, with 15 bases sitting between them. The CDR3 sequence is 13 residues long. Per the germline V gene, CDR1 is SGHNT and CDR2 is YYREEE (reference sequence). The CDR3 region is CASSLSTGPGQFF. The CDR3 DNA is TGTGCCAGCAGCTTATCGACAGGCCCTGGGCAGTTCTTC.

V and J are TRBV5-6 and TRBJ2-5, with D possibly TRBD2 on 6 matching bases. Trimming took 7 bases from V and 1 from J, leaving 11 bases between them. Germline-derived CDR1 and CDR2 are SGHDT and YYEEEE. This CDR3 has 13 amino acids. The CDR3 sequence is CASSTGLQETQYF. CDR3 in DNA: TGTGCCAGCTCCACGGGACTCCAAGAGACCCAGTACTTC.

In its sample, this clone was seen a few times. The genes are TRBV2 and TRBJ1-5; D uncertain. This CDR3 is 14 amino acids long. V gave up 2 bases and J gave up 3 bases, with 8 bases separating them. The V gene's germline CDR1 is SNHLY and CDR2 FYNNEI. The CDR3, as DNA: TGTGCCAGCAGTGAAAGCTCCATCAATCAGCCCCAGCATTTT. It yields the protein CASSESSINQPQHF.

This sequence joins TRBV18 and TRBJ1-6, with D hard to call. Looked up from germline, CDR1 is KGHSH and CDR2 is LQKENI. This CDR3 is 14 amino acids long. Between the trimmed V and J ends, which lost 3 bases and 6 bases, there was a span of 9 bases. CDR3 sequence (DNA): TGTGCCAGCTCACCGCTAGACCGTAATTCACCCCTCCACTTT. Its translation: CASSPLDRNSPLHF.

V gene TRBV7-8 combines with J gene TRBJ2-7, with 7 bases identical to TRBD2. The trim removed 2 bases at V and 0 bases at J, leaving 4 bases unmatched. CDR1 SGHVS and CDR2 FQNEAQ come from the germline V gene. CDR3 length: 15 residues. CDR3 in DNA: TGTGCCAGCAGCTTACGACTAGCCTCCTCCTACGAGCAGTACTTC. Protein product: CASSLRLASSYEQYF.

CDR3 region: CASSLPDREDSPLHF. The CDR3 coding sequence is TGTGCCAGCAGCTTGCCCGACAGGGAGGATTCACCCCTCCACTTT. V is TRBV5-8 and J is TRBJ1-6, with 7 bases matching TRBD1. Per the germline V gene, CDR1 is SGHTS and CDR2 is YDEGEE. With 1 base clipped from V and 8 bases from J, the junction kept 6 bases outside the gene matches. The CDR3 runs to 15 residues.

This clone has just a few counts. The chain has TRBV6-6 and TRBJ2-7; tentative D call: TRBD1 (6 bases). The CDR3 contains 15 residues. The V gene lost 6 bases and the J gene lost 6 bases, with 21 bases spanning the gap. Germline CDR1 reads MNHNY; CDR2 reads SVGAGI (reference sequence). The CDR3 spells CASRTATGFNVEQYF. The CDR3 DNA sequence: TGTGCCAGCAGGACCGCGACAGGCTTTAATGTCGAGCAGTACTTC.

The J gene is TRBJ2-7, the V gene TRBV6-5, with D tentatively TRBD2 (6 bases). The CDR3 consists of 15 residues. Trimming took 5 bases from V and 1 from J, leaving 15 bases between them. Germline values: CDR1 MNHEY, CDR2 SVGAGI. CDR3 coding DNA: TGTGCCAGCAGTAAGGGCGGGGTACAATCCTACGAGCAGTACTTC. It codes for CASSKGGVQSYEQYF.

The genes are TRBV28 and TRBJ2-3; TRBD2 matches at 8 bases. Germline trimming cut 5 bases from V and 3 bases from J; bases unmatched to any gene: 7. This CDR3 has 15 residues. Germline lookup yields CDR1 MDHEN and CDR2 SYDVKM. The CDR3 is CASSPGGVRTDTQYF. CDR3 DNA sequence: TGTGCCAGCAGTCCCGGGGGGGTAAGGACAGATACGCAGTATTTT. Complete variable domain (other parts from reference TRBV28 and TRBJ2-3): DVKVTQSSRYLVKRTGEKVFLECVQDMDHENMFWYRQDPGLGLRLIYFSYDVKMKEKGDIPEGYSVSREKKERFSLILESASTNQTSMYLCASSPGGVRTDTQYFGPGTRLTVL.

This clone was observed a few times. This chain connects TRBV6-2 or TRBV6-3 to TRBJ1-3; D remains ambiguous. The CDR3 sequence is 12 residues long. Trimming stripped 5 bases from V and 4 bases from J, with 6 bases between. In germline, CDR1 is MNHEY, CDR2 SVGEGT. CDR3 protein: CASSTYGNTIYF. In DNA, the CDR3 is TGTGCCAGCAGTACCTACGGAAACACCATATATTTT.

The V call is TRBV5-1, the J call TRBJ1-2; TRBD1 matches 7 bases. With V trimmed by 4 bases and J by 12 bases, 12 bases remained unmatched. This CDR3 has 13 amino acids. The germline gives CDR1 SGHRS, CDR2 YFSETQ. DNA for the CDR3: TGCGCCAGCAGCAGAGGTCCTGACAGGGCGGACACCTTC. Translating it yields CASSRGPDRADTF.

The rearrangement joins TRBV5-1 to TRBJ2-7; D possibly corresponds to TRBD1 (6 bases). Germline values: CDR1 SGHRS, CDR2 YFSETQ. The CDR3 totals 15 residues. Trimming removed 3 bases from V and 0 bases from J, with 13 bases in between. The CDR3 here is CASSYQGGSSYEQYF. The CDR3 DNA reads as TGCGCCAGCAGCTACCAAGGGGGAAGCTCCTACGAGCAGTACTTC.

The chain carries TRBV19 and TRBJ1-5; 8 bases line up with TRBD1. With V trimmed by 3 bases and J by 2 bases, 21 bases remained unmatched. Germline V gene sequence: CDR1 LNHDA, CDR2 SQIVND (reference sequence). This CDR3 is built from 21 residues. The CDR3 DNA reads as TGTGCCAGTAGTATTTTAACGCCGACAGGGGAGGGGGTATATGGCAATCAGCCCCAGCATTTT. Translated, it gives CASSILTPTGEGVYGNQPQHF.

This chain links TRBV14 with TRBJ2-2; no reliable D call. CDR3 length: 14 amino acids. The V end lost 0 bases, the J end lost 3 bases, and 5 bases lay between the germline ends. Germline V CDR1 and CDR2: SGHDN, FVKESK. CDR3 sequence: CASSQDPDTGELFF. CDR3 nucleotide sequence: TGTGCCAGCAGCCAAGATCCGGACACCGGGGAGCTGTTTTTT.

CDR3 sequence reads: CASSQQGLSSYEQYF. DNA for the CDR3: TGTGCCAGCAGCCAACAGGGGTTAAGCTCCTACGAGCAGTACTTC. The J gene is TRBJ2-7, the V gene TRBV6-5; 7 positions match TRBD1. The V and J ends lost 6 bases and 0 bases, in that order; junction bases with no gene match: 8. This CDR3 has 15 residues. The germline V gene has CDR1 MNHEY and CDR2 SVGAGI.

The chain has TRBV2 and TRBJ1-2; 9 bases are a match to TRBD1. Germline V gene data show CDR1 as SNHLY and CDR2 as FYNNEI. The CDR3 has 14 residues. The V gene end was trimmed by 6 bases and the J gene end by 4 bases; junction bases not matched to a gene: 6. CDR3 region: CASRSGQGGYGYTF. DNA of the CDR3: TGTGCCAGCAGGTCGGGACAGGGCGGCTATGGCTACACCTTC.

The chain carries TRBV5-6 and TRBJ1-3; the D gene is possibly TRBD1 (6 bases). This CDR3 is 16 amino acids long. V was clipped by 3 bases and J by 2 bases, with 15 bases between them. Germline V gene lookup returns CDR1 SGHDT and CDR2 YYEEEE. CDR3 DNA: TGTGCCAGCAGCTCCCGGACAGATTCTACTGGAAACACCATATATTTT. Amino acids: CASSSRTDSTGNTIYF. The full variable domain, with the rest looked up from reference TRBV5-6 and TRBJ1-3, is DAGVTQSPTHLIKTRGQQVTLRCSPKSGHDTVSWYQQALGQGPQFIFQYYEEEERQRGNFPDRFSGHQFPNYSSELNVNALLLGDSALYLCASSSRTDSTGNTIYFGEGSWLTVV.

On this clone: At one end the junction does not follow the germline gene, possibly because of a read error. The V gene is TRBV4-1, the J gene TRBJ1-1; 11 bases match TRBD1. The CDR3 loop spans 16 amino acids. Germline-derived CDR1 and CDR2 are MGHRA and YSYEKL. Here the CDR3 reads CASRQDGQGAADEAFF. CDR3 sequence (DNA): TGCGCCAGCAGGCAAGACGGACAGGGGGCGGCGGATGAAGCTTTCTTT.

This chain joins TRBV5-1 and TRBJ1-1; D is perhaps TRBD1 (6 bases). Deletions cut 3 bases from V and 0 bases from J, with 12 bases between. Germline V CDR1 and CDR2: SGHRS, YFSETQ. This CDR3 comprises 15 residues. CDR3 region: CASSWQGIMNTEAFF. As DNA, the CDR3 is TGCGCCAGCAGCTGGCAGGGGATCATGAACACTGAAGCTTTCTTT.

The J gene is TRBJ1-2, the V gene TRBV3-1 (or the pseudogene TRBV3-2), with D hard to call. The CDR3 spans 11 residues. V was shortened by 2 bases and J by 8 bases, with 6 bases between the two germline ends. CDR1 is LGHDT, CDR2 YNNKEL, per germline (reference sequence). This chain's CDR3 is CASSQTEGYTF. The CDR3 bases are TGTGCCAGCAGCCAAACGGAGGGCTACACCTTC.

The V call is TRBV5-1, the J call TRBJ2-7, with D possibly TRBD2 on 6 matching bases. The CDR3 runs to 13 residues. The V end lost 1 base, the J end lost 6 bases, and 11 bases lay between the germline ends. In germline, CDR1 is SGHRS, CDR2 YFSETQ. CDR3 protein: CASSLLWDSEQYF. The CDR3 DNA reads TGCGCCAGCAGCTTGCTATGGGACTCCGAGCAGTACTTC.

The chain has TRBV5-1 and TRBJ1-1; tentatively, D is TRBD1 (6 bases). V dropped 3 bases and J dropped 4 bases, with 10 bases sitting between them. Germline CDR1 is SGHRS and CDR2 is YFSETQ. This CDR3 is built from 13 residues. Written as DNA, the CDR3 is TGCGCCAGCAGCTCTCAGGGGAGCACTGAAGCTTTCTTT. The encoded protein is CASSSQGSTEAFF.

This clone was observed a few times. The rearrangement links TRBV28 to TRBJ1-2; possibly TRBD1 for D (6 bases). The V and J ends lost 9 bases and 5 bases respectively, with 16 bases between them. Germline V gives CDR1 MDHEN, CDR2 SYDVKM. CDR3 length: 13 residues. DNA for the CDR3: TGTGCCAGTAGGGACACAGAAATGTATGGCTACACCTTC. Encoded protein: CASRDTEMYGYTF.

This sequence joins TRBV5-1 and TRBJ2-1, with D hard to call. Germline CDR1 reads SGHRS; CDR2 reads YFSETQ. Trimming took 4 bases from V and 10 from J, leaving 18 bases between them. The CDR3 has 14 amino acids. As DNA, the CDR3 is TGCGCCAGCAGCGATCCTTCAGGCGCCCGGGAGCAGTTCTTC. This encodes CASSDPSGAREQFF.

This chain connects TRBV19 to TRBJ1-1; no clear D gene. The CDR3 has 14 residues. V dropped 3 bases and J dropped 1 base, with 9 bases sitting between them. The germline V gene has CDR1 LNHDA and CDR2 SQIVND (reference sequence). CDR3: CASSIRPGNTEAFF. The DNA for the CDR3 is TGTGCCAGTAGTATTCGCCCAGGGAACACTGAAGCTTTCTTT.

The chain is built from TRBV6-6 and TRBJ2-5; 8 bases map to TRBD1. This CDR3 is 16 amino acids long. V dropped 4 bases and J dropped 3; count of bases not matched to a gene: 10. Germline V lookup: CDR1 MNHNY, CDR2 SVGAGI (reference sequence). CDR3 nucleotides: TGTGCCAGCAGTTTCGCGACAGGGGATTCGGAAGAGACCCAGTACTTC. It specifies CASSFATGDSEETQYF.

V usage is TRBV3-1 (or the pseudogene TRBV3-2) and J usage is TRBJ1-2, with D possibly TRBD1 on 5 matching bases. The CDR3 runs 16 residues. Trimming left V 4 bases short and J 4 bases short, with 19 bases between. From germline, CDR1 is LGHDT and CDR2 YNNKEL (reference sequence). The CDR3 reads CASSRSLLTEFYGYTF. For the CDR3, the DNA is TGTGCCAGCAGCCGAAGCCTTTTGACAGAATTCTATGGCTACACCTTC.

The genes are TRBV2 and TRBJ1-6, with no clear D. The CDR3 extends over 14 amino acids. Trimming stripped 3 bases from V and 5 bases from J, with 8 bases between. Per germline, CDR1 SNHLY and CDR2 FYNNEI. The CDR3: CASSDPQNNSPLHF. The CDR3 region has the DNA TGTGCCAGCAGTGATCCACAGAATAATTCACCCCTCCACTTT.

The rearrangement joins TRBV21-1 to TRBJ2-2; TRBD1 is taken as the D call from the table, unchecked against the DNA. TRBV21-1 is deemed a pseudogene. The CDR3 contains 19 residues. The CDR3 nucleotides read TGTGCCAGCAGCAAAGGCCGGATTGGGGACAGGGTGAACACCGGGGAGCTGTTTTTT. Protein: CASSKGRIGDRVNTGELFF.

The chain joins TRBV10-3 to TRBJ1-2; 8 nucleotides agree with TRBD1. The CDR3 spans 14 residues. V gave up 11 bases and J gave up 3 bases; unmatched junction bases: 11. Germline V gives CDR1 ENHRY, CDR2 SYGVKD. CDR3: CAPEGQGRDYGYTF. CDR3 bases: TGTGCCCCCGAAGGACAGGGACGGGACTATGGCTACACCTTC.